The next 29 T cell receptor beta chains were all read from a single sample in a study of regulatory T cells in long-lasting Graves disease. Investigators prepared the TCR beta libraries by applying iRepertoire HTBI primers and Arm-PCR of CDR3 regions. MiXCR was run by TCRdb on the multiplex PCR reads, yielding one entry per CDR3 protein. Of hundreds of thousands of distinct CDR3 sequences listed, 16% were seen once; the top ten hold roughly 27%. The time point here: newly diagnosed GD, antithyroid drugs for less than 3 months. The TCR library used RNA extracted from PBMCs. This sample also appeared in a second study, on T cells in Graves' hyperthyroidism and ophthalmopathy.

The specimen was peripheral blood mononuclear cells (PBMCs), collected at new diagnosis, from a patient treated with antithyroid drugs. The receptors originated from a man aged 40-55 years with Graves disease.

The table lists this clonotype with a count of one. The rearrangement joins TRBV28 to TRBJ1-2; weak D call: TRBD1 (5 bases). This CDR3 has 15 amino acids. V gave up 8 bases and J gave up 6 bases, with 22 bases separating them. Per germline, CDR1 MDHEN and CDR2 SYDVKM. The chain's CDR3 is CASGLTRLGVDGYTF. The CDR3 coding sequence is TGTGCCAGCGGTCTTACAAGGCTAGGGGTCGATGGCTACACCTTC.

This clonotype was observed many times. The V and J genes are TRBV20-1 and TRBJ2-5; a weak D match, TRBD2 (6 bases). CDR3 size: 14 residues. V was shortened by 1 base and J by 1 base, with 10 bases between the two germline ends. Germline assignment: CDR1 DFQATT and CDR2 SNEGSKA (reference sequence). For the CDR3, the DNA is TGCAGTGCTAGAGTCTTCGGGAGCCAAGAGACCCAGTACTTC. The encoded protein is CSARVFGSQETQYF.

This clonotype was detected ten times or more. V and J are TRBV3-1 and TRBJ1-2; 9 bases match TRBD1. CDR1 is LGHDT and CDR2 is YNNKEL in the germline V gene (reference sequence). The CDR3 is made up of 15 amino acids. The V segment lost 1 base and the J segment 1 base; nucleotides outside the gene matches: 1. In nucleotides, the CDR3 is TGTGCCAGCAGCCAAGGGGACAGGGTTAACTATGGCTACACCTTC. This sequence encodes CASSQGDRVNYGYTF. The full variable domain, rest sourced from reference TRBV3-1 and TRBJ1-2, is DTAVSQTPKYLVTQMGNDKSIKCEQNLGHDTMYWYKQDSKKFLKIMFSYNNKELIINETVPNRFSPKSPDKAHLNLHINSLELGDSAVYFCASSQGDRVNYGYTFGSGTRLTVV.

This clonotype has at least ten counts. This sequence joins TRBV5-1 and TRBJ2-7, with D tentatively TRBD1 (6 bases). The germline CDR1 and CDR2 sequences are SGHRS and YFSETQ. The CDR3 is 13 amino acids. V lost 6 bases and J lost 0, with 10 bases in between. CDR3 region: CASKPDSSYEQYF. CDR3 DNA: TGCGCCAGCAAACCGGACAGCTCCTACGAGCAGTACTTC.

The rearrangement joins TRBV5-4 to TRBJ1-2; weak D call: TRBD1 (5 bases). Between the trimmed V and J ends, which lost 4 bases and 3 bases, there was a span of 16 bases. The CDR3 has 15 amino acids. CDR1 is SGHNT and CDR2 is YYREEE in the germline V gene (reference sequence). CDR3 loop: CASSTRQRTYYGYTF. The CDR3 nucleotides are TGTGCCAGCAGCACAAGACAGAGGACCTACTATGGCTACACCTTC.

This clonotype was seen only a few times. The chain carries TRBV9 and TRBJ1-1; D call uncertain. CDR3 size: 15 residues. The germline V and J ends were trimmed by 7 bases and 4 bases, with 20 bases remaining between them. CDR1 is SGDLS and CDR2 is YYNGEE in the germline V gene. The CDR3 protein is CASSLGHHEVTEAFF. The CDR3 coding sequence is TGTGCCAGCTCTCTTGGTCACCACGAGGTCACTGAAGCTTTCTTT.

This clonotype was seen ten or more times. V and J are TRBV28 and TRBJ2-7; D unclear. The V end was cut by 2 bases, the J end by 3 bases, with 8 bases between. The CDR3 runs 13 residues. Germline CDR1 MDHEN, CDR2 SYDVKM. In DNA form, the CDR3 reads TGTGCCAGCAGTTTACGGCAGAACTACGAGCAGTACTTC. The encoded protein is CASSLRQNYEQYF.

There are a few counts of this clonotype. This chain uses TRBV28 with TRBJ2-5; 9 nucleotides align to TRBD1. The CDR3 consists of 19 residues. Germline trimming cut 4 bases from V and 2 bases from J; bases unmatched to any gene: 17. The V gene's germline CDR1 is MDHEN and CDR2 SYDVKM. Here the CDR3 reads CASSWNLLRDRVRQETQYF. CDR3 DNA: TGTGCCAGCAGTTGGAACCTACTGCGGGACAGGGTCCGGCAAGAGACCCAGTACTTC.

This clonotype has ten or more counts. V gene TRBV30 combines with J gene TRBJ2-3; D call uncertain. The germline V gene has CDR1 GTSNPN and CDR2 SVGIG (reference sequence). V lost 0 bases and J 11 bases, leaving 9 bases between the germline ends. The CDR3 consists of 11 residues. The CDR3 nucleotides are TGTGCCTGGAGTGTACTGGCCGTGCAGTATTTT. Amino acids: CAWSVLAVQYF. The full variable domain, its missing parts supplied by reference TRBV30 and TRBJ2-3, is SQTIHQWPATLVQPVGSPLSLECTVEGTSNPNLYWYRQAAGRGLQLLFYSVGIGQISSEVPQNLSASRPQDRQFILSSKKLLLSDSGFYLCAWSVLAVQYFGPGTRLTVL.

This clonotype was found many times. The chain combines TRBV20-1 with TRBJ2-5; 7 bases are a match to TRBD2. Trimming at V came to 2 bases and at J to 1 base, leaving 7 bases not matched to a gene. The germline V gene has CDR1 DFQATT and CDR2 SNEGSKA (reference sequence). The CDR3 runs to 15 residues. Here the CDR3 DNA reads TGCAGTGCTAGAATGGGTCGGGGGGTCCAAGAGACCCAGTACTTC. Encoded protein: CSARMGRGVQETQYF.

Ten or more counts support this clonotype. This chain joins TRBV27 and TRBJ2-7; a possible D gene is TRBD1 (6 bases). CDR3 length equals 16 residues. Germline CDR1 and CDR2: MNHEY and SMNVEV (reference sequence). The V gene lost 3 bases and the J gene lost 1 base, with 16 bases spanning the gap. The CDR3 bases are TGTGCCAGCAGTTTCCCCGCCCGGGACAAATCCTACGAGCAGTACTTC. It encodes CASSFPARDKSYEQYF.

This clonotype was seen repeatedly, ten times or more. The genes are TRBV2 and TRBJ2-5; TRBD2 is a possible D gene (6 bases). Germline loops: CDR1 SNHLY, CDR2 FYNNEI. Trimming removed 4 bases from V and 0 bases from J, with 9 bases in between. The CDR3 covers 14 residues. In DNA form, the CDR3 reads TGTGCCAGCAGTGGTGGGGACTACCAAGAGACCCAGTACTTC. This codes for CASSGGDYQETQYF. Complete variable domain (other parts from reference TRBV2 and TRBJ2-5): EPEVTQTPSHQVTQMGQEVILRCVPISNHLYFYWYRQILGQKVEFLVSFYNNEISEKSEIFDDQFSVERPDGSNFTLKIRSTKLEDSAMYFCASSGGDYQETQYFGPGTRLLVL.

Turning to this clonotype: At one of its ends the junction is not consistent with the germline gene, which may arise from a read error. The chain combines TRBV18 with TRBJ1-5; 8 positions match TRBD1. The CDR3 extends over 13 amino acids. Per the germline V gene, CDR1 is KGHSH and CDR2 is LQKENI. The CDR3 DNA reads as TGTGTCAGCGATACAGGGGGTGTTCAGCCCCAGCATTTT. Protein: CVSDTGGVQPQHF.

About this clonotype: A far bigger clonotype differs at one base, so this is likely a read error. CDR3 in DNA: TGTGTCAGCAGCTCAAGACTGGAGCTCGCAGATACGCAGTATTTT. This gives the protein CVSSSRLELADTQYF. The V and J genes are TRBV7-2 and TRBJ2-3; no reliable D call. This CDR3 has 15 amino acids. Per germline, CDR1 SGHTA and CDR2 FQGNSA.

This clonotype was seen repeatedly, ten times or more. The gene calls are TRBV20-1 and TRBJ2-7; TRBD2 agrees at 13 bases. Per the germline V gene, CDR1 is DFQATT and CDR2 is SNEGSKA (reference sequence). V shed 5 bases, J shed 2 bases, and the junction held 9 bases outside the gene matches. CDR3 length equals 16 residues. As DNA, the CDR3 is TGCAGTGCTCACAAGACTAGCGGGGGGCCACCCTACGAGCAGTACTTC. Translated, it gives CSAHKTSGGPPYEQYF.

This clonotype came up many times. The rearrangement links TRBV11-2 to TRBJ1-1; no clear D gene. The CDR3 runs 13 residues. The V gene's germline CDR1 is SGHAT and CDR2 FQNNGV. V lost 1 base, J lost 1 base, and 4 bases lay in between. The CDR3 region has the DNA TGTGCCAGCAGCTTAGGGAAGAACACTGAAGCTTTCTTT. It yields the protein CASSLGKNTEAFF.

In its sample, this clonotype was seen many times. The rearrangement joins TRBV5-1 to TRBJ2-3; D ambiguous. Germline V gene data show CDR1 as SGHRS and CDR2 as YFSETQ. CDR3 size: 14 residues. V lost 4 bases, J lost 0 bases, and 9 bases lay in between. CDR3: CASSIPGSTDTQYF. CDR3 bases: TGCGCCAGCAGCATACCCGGTAGCACAGATACGCAGTATTTT. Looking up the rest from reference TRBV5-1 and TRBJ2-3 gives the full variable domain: KAGVTQTPRYLIKTRGQQVTLSCSPISGHRSVSWYQQTPGQGLQFLFEYFSETQRNKGNFPGRFSGRQFSNSRSEMNVSTLELGDSALYLCASSIPGSTDTQYFGPGTRLTVL.

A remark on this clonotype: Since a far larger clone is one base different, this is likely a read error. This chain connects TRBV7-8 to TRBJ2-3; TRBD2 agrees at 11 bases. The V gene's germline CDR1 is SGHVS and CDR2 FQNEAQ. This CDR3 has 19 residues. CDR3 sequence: CASSLTAYPGLAVTDTRYF. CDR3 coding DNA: TGTGCCAGCAGCCTAACCGCCTATCCGGGACTAGCGGTCACAGATACGCGGTATTTT.

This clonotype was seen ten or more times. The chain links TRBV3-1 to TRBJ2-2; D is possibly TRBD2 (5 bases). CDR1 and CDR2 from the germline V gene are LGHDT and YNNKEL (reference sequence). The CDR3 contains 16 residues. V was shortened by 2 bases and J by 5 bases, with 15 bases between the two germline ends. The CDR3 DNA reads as TGTGCCAGCAGCCAAAGGTCGATAGCGACTACCGGGGAGCTGTTTTTT. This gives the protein CASSQRSIATTGELFF.

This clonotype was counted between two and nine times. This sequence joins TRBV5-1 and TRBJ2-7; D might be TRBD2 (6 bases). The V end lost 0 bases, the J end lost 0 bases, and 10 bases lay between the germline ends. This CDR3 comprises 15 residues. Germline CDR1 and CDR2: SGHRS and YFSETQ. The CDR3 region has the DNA TGCGCCAGCAGCTTGGCAGGCGGGGACTCCTACGAGCAGTACTTC. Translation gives CASSLAGGDSYEQYF. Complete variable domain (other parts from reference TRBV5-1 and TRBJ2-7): KAGVTQTPRYLIKTRGQQVTLSCSPISGHRSVSWYQQTPGQGLQFLFEYFSETQRNKGNFPGRFSGRQFSNSRSEMNVSTLELGDSALYLCASSLAGGDSYEQYFGPGTRLTVT.

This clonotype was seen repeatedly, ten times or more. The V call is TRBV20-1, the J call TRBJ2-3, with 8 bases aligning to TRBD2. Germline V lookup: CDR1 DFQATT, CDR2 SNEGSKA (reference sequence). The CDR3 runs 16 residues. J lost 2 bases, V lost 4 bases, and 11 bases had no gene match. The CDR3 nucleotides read TGCAGTGCTAACCTCGGCGCGGGGGGTTCCACAGATACGCAGTATTTT. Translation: CSANLGAGGSTDTQYF.

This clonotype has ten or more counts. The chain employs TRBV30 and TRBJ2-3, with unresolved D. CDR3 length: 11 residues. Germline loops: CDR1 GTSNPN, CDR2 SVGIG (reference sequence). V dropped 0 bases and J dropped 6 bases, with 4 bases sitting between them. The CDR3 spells CAWSVLDTQYF. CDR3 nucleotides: TGTGCCTGGAGTGTGCTGGATACGCAGTATTTT.

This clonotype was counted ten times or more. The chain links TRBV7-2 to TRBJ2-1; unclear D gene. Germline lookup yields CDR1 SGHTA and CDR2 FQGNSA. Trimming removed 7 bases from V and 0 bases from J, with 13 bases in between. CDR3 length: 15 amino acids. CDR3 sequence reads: CASTAQVGSYNEQFF. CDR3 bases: TGTGCCAGCACCGCTCAGGTCGGCTCCTACAATGAGCAGTTCTTC. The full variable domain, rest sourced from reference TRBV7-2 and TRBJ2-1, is GAGVSQSPSNKVTEKGKDVELRCDPISGHTALYWYRQSLGQGLEFLIYFQGNSAPDKSGLPSDRFSAERTGGSVSTLTIQRTQQEDSAVYLCASTAQVGSYNEQFFGPGTRLTVL.

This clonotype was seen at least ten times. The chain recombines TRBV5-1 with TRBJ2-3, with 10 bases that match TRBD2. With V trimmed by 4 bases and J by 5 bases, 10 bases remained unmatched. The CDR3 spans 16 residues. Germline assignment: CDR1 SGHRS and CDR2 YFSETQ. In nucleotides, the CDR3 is TGCGCCAGCAGCATCACCTTAGCGGGGGGAAGAGATACGCAGTATTTT. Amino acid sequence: CASSITLAGGRDTQYF.

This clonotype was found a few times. CDR3 residues: CASSSSPAGNTIYF. For the CDR3, the DNA is TGTGCCAGCAGTTCCTCCCCCGCCGGAAACACCATATATTTT. The chain combines TRBV28 with TRBJ1-3; D remains ambiguous. The V and J ends lost 4 bases and 4 bases respectively, with 11 bases between them. Germline V gene sequence: CDR1 MDHEN, CDR2 SYDVKM. There are 14 residues in the CDR3.

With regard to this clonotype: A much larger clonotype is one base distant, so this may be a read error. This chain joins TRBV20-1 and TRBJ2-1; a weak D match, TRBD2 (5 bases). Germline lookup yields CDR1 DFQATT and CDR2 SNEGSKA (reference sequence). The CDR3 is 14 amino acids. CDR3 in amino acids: CGAKPGGAYNEQFF. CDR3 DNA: TGCGGTGCTAAACCCGGAGGTGCCTACAATGAGCAGTTCTTC.

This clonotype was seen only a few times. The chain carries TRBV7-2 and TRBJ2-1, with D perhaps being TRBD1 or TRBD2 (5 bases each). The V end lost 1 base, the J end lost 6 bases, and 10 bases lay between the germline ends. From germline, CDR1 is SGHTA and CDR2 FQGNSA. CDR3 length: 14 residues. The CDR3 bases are TGTGCCAGCAGCTTAGTTCAGGGACCCAATGAGCAGTTCTTC. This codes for CASSLVQGPNEQFF.

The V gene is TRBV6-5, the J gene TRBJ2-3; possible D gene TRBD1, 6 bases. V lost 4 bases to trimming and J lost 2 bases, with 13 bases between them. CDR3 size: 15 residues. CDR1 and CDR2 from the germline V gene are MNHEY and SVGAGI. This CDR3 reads CASSLWGPNTDTQYF. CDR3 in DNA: TGTGCCAGCAGTTTGTGGGGGCCGAACACAGATACGCAGTATTTT.

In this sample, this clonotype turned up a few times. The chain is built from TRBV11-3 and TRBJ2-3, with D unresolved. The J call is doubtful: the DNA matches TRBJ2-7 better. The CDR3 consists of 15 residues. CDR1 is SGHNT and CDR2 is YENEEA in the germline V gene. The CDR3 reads CASSLAAGSTYEQYF. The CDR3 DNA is TGTGCCAGCAGCTTAGCGGCAGGATCTACCTACGAGCAGTACTTC.